The sequence of this T cell receptor beta chain was determined in a study of T cells after yellow fever vaccination. Study-level results: Primary-vaccination clones mostly resurfaced post-booster (about 96% CD4, about 87% CD8).

By 5'RACE template switching, TCR cDNA was produced, with a universal primer site and UMIs added in the process. TCRdb itself ran the 5' RACE reads through MiXCR, one entry per CDR3 protein. The sample lists some 340,000 distinct CDR3 sequences; over 8.5% were seen once. Trimming removed 0 bases at V and 0 bases at J, with 11 bases between. CDR1 is SGDLS and CDR2 is YYNGEE in the germline V gene. The CDR3 loop spans 16 amino acids. About this clonotype itself: The antigen is undetermined.

Specimen: CD4+ T cells sorted from PBMCs, collected 45 days after the yellow fever booster vaccination. The gene calls are TRBV9 and TRBJ2-3; D uncertain. The TCR was taken from a man younger than 35 who received the YFV17D yellow fever vaccine. CDR3: CASSVGVNPSTDTQYF. CDR3 nucleotides: TGTGCCAGCAGCGTAGGGGTCAACCCTAGCACAGATACGCAGTATTTT.